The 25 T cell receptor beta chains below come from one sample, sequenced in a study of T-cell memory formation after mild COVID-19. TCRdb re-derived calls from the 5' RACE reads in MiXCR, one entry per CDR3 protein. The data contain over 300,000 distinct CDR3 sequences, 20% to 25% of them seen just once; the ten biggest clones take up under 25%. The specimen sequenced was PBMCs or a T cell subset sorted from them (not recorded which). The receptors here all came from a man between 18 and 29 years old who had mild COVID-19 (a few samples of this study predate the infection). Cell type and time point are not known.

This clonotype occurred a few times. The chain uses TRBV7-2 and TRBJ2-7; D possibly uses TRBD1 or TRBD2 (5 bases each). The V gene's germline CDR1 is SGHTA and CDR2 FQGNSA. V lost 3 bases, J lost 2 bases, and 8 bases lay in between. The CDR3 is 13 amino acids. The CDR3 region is CASSFGGPYEQYF. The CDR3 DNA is TGTGCCAGCAGCTTTGGGGGTCCCTACGAGCAGTACTTC.

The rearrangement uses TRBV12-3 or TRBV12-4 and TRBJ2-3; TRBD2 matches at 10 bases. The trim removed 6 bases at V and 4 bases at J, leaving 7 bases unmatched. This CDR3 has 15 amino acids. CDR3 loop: CASRRTGTSADTQYF. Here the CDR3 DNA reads TGTGCCAGCAGACGGACAGGGACTAGCGCAGATACGCAGTATTTT.

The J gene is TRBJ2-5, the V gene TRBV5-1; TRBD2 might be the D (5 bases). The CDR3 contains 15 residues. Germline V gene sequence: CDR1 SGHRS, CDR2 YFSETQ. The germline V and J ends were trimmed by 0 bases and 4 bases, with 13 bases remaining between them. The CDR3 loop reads CASSLEPQRSETQYF. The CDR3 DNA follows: TGCGCCAGCAGCTTGGAGCCGCAGCGGTCAGAGACCCAGTACTTC.

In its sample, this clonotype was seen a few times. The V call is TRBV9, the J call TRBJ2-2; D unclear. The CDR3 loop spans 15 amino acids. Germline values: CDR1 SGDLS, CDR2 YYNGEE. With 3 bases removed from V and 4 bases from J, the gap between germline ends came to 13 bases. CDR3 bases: TGTGCCAGCAGCGCCATACTTATTGGCACCGGGGAGCTGTTTTTT. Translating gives CASSAILIGTGELFF. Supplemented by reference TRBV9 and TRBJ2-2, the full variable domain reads DSGVTQTPKHLITATGQRVTLRCSPRSGDLSVYWYQQSLDQGLQFLIQYYNGEERAKGNILERFSAQQFPDLHSELNLSSLELGDSALYFCASSAILIGTGELFFGEGSRLTVL.

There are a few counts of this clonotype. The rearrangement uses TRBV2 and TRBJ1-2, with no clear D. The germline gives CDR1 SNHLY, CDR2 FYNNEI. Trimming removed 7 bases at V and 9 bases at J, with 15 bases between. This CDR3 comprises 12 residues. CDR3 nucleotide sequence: TGTGCCAGCACGGGCAGGCTCAGTAGCTACACCTTC. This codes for CASTGRLSSYTF.

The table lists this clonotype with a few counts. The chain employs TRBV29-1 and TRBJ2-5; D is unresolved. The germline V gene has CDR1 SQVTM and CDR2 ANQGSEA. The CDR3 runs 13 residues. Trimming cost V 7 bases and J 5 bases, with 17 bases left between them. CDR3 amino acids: CSGHRALGETQYF. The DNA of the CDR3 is TGCAGCGGGCACCGGGCCTTGGGGGAGACCCAGTACTTC.

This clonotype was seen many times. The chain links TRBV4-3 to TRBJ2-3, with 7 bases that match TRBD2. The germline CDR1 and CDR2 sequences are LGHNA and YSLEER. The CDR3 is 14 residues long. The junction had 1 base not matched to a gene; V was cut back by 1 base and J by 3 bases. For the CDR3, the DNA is TGCGCCAGCAGCCAAGCAGCGGGGACAGATACGCAGTATTTT. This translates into CASSQAAGTDTQYF.

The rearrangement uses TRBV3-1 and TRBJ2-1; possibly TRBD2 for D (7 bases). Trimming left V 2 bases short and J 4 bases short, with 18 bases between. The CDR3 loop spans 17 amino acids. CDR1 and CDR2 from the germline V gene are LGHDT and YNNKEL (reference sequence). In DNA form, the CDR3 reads TGTGCCAGCAGCCAACGGGGGGCTAGCGGTGGTTACAATGAGCAGTTCTTC. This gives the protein CASSQRGASGGYNEQFF.

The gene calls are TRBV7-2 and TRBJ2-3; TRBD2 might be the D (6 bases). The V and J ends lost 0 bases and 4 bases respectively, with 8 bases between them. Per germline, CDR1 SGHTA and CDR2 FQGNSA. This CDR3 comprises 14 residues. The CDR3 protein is CASSLAGRSDTQYF. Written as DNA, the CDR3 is TGTGCCAGCAGCTTAGCGGGGAGGTCAGATACGCAGTATTTT.

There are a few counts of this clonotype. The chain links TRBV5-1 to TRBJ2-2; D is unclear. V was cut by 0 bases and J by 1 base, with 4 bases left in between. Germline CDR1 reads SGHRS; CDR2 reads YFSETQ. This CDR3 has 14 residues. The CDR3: CASSLGENTGELFF. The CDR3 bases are TGCGCCAGCAGCTTGGGGGAGAACACCGGGGAGCTGTTTTTT.

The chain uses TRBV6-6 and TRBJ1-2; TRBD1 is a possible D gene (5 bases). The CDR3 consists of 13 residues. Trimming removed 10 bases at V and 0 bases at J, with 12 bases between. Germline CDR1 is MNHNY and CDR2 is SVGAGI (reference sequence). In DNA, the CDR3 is TGTGCCATAGGAGGGACGCCTAACTATGGCTACACCTTC. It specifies CAIGGTPNYGYTF.

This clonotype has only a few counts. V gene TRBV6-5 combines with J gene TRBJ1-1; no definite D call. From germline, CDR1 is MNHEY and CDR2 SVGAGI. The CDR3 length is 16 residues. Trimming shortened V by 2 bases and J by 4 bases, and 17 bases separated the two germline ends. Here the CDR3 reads CASSYTTIGPSTEAFF. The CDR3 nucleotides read TGTGCCAGCAGTTACACTACAATAGGGCCGTCCACTGAAGCTTTCTTT.

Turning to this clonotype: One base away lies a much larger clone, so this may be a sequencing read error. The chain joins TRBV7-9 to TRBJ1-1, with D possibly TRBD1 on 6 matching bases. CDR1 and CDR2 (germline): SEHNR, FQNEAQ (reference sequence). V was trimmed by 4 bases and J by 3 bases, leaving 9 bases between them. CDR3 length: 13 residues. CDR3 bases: TGTGCCAGCAGCTCACAGGGATACACTGAAGCTTTCTTT. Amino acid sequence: CASSSQGYTEAFF.

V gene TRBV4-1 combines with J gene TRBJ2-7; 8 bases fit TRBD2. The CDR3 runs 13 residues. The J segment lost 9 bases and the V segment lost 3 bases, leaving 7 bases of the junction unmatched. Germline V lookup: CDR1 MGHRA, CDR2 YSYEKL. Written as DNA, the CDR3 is TGCGCCAGCAGCCAGCTAGCGGGCGGGTGGCAGTACGTC. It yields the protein CASSQLAGGWQYV.

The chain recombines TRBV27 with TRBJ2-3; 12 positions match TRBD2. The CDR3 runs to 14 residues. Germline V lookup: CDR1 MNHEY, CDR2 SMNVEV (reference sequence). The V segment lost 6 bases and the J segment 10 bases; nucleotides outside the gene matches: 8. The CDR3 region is CASSPTSGGNAQYF. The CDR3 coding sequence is TGTGCCAGCAGCCCGACTAGCGGGGGCAACGCGCAGTATTTT.

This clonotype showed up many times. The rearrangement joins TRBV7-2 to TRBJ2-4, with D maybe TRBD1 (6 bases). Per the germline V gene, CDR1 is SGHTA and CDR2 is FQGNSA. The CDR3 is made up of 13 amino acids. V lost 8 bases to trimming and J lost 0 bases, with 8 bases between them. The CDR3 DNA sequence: TGTGCCAGCTCAGGGGAAGCCAAAAACATTCAGTACTTC. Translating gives CASSGEAKNIQYF.

CDR3 sequence reads: CASSFNRDNTIYF. The CDR3 region has the DNA TGCGCCAGCAGCTTCAACAGGGACAACACCATATATTTT. V and J are TRBV5-1 and TRBJ1-3; D might be TRBD1 (6 bases). Germline V CDR1 and CDR2: SGHRS, YFSETQ. V was shortened by 2 bases and J by 7 bases, with 10 bases between the two germline ends. There are 13 residues in the CDR3.

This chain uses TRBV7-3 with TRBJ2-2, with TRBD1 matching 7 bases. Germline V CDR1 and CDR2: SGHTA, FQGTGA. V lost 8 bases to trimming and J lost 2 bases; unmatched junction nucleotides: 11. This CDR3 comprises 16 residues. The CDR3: CASASYGTDNTGELFF. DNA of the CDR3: TGTGCCAGCGCATCCTATGGGACAGATAACACCGGGGAGCTGTTTTTT.

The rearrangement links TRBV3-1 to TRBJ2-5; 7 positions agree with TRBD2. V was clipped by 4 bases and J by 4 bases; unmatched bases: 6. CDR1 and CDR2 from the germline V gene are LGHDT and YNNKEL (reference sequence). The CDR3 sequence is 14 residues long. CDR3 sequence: CASSPRTRRETQYF. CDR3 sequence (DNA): TGTGCCAGCAGCCCCCGGACTAGAAGAGAGACCCAGTACTTC.

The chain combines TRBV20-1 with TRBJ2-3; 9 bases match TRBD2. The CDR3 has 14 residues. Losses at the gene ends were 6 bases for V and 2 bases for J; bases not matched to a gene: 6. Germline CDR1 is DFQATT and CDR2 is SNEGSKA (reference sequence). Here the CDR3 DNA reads TGCAGTGCCGAGAGCGGGGGGAACACAGATACGCAGTATTTT. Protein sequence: CSAESGGNTDTQYF.

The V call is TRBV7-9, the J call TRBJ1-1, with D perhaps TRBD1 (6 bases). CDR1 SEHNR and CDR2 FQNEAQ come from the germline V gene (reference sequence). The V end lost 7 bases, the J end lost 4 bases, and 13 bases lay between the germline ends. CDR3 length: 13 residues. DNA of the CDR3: TGTGCCAGCACCACCCGGGGGCTCACTGAAGCTTTCTTT. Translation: CASTTRGLTEAFF. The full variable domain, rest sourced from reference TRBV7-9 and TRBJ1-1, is DTGVSQNPRHKITKRGQNVTFRCDPISEHNRLYWYRQTLGQGPEFLTYFQNEAQLEKSRLLSDRFSAERPKGSFSTLEIQRTEQGDSAMYLCASTTRGLTEAFFGQGTRLTVV.

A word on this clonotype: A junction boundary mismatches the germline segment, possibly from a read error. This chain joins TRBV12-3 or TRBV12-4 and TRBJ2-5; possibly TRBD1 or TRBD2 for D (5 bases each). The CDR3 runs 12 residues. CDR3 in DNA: TGTGCCAGCAGTTTAGCGGGGGAGACCAAGTACTTC. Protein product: CASSLAGETKYF.

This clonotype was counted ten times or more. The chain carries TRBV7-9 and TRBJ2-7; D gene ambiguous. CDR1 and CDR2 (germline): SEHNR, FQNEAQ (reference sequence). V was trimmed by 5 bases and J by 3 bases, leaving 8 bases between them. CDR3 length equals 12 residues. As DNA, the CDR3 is TGTGCCAGCAGCCCTTCAGGCTACGAGCAGTACTTC. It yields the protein CASSPSGYEQYF.

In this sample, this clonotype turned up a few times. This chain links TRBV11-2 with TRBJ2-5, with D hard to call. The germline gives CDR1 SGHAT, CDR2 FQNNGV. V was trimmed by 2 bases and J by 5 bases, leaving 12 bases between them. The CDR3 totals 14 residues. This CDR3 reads CASSLISSGETQYF. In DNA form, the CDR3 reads TGTGCCAGCAGCTTAATCAGTTCTGGTGAGACCCAGTACTTC.

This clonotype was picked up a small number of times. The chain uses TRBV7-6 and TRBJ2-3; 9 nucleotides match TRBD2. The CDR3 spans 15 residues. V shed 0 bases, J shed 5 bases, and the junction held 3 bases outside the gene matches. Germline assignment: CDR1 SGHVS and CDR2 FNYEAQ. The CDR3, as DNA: TGTGCCAGCAGCTTAGCGGCGGGGGGGCAAGATACGCAGTATTTT. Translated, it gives CASSLAAGGQDTQYF. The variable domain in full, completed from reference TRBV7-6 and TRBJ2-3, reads GAGVSQSPRYKVTKRGQDVALRCDPISGHVSLYWYRQALGQGPEFLTYFNYEAQQDKSGLPNDRFSAERPEGSISTLTIQRTEQRDSAMYRCASSLAAGGQDTQYFGPGTRLTVL.